This T cell receptor beta chain derives from a study of sequential checkpoint blockade in melanoma. The treatment here: randomized to nivolumab then ipilimumab (arm A) or the reverse (arm B). Germline V gives CDR1 MNHNY, CDR2 SVGAGI (reference sequence). The CDR3 spans 15 residues. V gave up 2 bases and J gave up 4 bases; unmatched junction bases: 2. Sequencing used immunoSEQ multiplex PCR; TCRdb keeps in-frame clones, though not all of them. The table lists 20,000 to 25,000 clones, more than 75% of them singletons, with around 10% in the top ten. The V gene is TRBV6-6, the J gene TRBJ2-7; 13 positions match TRBD2. The material was CD8+ T cells sorted from blood (inferred from file names), obtained from a patient given nivolumab and ipilimumab in sequence. The source of this sequence is a human donor with melanoma. The CDR3 region is CASSYGTSGEYEQYF. The CDR3 DNA follows: TGTGCCAGCAGTTACGGGACTAGCGGGGAATACGAGCAGTACTTC.